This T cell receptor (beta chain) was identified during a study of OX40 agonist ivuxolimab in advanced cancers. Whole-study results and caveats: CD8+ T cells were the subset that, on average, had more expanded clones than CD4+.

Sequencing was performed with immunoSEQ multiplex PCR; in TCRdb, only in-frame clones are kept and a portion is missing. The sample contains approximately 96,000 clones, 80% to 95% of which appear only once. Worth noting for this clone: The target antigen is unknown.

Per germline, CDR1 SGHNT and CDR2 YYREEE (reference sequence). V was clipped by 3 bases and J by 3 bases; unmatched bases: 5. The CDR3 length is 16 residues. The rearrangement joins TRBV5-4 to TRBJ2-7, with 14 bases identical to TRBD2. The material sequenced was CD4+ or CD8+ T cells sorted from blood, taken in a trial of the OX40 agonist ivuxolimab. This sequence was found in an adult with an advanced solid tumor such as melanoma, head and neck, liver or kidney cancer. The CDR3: CASSSSGLAGDYEQYF. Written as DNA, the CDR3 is TGTGCCAGCAGCTCGTCGGGACTAGCGGGGGACTACGAGCAGTACTTC.